The rows below give T cell receptor beta chains drawn from one sample of a study of cytomegalovirus exposure and HLA in healthy donors. The table came from immunoSEQ multiplex PCR; TCRdb's copy has only in-frame clones and leaves some out. The sample includes about 160,000 clones, around four fifths seen only once; the top ten take around 1.6%. The sequenced sample was PBMCs. Every receptor here comes from a woman aged 18-29 years in good health and CMV-seronegative. Both conserved end residues are part of each CDR3. The D gene is left open where the match is weak. The size field is filled for only some rows; it gives once, few, many or a size class.

J gene,D gene,V gene,clone size,CDR3 protein,CDR3 DNA
TRBJ1-4,TRBD1,TRBV28,NA,CASSLWSGQGVEKLFF,TGTGCCAGCAGTTTATGGTCGGGACAGGGAGTTGAAAAACTGTTTTTT
TRBJ2-7,NA,TRBV5-4,NA,CASSQTGKNYEQYF,TGTGCCAGCAGTCAAACCGGGAAAAATTACGAGCAGTACTTC
TRBJ1-2,TRBD1,TRBV15,NA,CATRDPGQGGSGYTF,TGTGCCACCAGGGACCCGGGACAGGGGGGTTCTGGCTACACCTTC
TRBJ2-3,TRBD2,TRBV7-9,NA,CASSFMTSGFQDTQYF,TGTGCCAGCAGCTTCATGACTAGCGGATTTCAGGATACGCAGTATTTT
TRBJ2-7,NA,TRBV10-2,NA,CACRGGASYEQYF,TGCGCCTGCAGGGGTGGGGCCTCCTACGAGCAGTACTTC
TRBJ1-2,NA,TRBV6-6,NA,CASSPDGDYGYTF,TGTGCCAGCAGTCCCGACGGAGACTATGGCTACACCTTC
TRBJ2-7,TRBD1,TRBV5-1,few,CASSSVGTGVYEQYF,TGCGCCAGCAGCTCAGTGGGGACAGGGGTGTACGAGCAGTACTTC
TRBJ1-3,TRBD1,TRBV19,NA,CASSISHQWTGGNTIYF,TGTGCCAGTAGTATATCCCACCAATGGACAGGGGGAAACACCATATATTTT
TRBJ1-4,TRBD1,TRBV6-1,NA,CASSAGQGGEKLFF,TGTGCCAGCAGTGCGGGACAGGGTGGGGAAAAACTGTTTTTT
TRBJ1-2,NA,TRBV27,NA,CASSPTGNYGYTF,TGTGCCAGCAGCCCAACAGGGAACTATGGCTACACCTTC
TRBJ2-2,TRBD1,TRBV11-2,once,CASSSRTNRGTGELFF,TGTGCCAGCAGCTCACGGACGAACAGGGGCACCGGGGAGCTGTTTTTT
TRBJ2-3,TRBD1,TRBV4-1,NA,CASSPRQGVTDTQYF,TGCGCCAGCAGCCCGAGACAGGGAGTCACAGATACGCAGTATTTT
TRBJ2-1,TRBD1,TRBV18,NA,CASSPRIDHRGYNEQFF,TGTGCCAGCTCACCACGGATCGATCACAGGGGATACAATGAGCAGTTCTTC
TRBJ1-1,NA,TRBV9,few,CASSVGRVSTEAFF,TGTGCCAGCAGCGTAGGCAGGGTCTCCACTGAAGCTTTCTTT
TRBJ1-3,TRBD1,TRBV5-1,few,CASSFAGTGGVLTSGNTIYF,TGCGCCAGCAGCTTTGCGGGGACAGGAGGGGTACTCACCTCTGGAAACACCATATATTTT
TRBJ2-5,TRBD2,TRBV30,NA,CARGTSGGAGETQYF,TGTGCCAGGGGGACTAGCGGGGGAGCCGGAGAGACCCAGTACTTC
TRBJ2-7,TRBD1,TRBV15,NA,CATSRDHRGYEQYF,TGTGCCACCAGCAGAGATCACAGGGGGTACGAGCAGTACTTC
TRBJ1-3,TRBD1,TRBV19,NA,CARLMSTTTCGDRGSGNTIYF,TGTGCCAGGTTAATGTCCACGACTACTTGTGGGGACAGGGGCTCTGGAAACACCATATATTTT
TRBJ1-5,NA,TRBV6-1,NA,CASSEALNQPQHF,TGTGCCAGCAGTGAAGCCCTTAATCAGCCCCAGCATTTT
TRBJ2-1,TRBD2,TRBV5-1,NA,CASSLDWAGGAYNEQFF,TGCGCCAGCAGCTTGGACTGGGCGGGGGGAGCCTACAATGAGCAGTTCTTC
TRBJ2-1,TRBD2,TRBV7-9,NA,CASSPRASGGNEQFF,TGTGCCAGCAGCCCCCGGGCTAGCGGGGGCAATGAGCAGTTCTTC
TRBJ1-5,NA,TRBV2,NA,CASSDWGDQPQHF,TGTGCCAGCAGTGATTGGGGGGATCAGCCCCAGCATTTT
TRBJ2-2,NA,TRBV6-1,few,CASSDGGAAGELFF,TGTGCCAGCAGTGACGGAGGGGCAGCCGGGGAGCTGTTTTTT
TRBJ2-7,TRBD2,TRBV5-1,NA,CASSLVAGSYEQYF,TGCGCCAGCAGCTTGGTAGCGGGGTCCTACGAGCAGTACTTC
TRBJ1-5,NA,TRBV19,few,CASSIMGDQPQHF,TGTGCCAGTAGTATAATGGGAGATCAGCCCCAGCATTTT
TRBJ1-2,TRBD1,TRBV28,NA,CASSITGGGYTF,TGTGCCAGCAGCATCACAGGGGGTGGCTACACCTTC
TRBJ2-5,NA,TRBV15,NA,CATSRDDRYQETQYF,TGTGCCACCAGCAGAGACGACAGGTACCAAGAGACCCAGTACTTC
TRBJ2-3,TRBD2,TRBV11-3,few,CASSSGASGGADTQYF,TGTGCCAGCAGCTCAGGCGCTAGCGGGGGGGCAGATACGCAGTATTTT
TRBJ2-7,TRBD2,TRBV19,NA,CASSSGGGQGSYEQYF,TGTGCCAGTAGTTCCGGCGGGGGGCAAGGTTCCTACGAGCAGTACTTC
TRBJ1-4,TRBD1,TRBV6-5,NA,CASRGGGTGLEKLFF,TGTGCCAGCAGGGGGGGTGGGACAGGGCTTGAAAAACTGTTTTTT
TRBJ2-2,TRBD1,TRBV25-1,NA,CASSDGTGVTGELFF,TGTGCCAGCAGTGATGGGACAGGGGTCACCGGGGAGCTGTTTTTT
TRBJ2-7,TRBD2,TRBV9,NA,CANRVGGERFHEQYF,TGTGCCAACCGGGTGGGGGGGGAAAGATTCCACGAGCAGTACTTC
TRBJ1-1,NA,TRBV18,once,CASSLSRNTEAFF,TGTGCCAGCTCATTGAGCCGGAACACTGAAGCTTTCTTT
TRBJ1-2,NA,TRBV7-9,NA,CASSFTTEGRLNTF,TGTGCCAGCAGCTTTACAACGGAGGGGAGGCTAAACACCTTC